The 21 T cell receptor beta chains below were found in one sample sequenced in a study of CD8+CD57+ T cells in acquired aplastic anemia. According to the study, genomic DNA was the template for TCR beta VDJ and CDR3 profiling. TCRdb redid the calling of the reads with MiXCR, one entry per CDR3 protein. The data show approximately 160,000 distinct CDR3 sequences, approximately 40% seen once. The sequencing sample was made of sorted CD4+, CD8+, or CD8+CD57+ T cells (not recorded which) from PBMCs. The receptor source for this set is a human donor in good health.

The chain combines TRBV7-9 with TRBJ1-4; no firm D call. The CDR3 sequence is 14 residues long. The germline CDR1 and CDR2 sequences are SEHNR and FQNEAQ (reference sequence). V shed 3 bases and J shed 6 bases, with 11 bases lying between them. The chain's CDR3 is CASSFTKTDEKLFF. The CDR3 nucleotides read TGTGCCAGCAGCTTCACTAAGACGGATGAAAAACTGTTTTTT.

This chain uses TRBV15 with TRBJ1-2; D unclear. The length of the CDR3 is 12 residues. Trimming stripped 3 bases from V and 0 bases from J, with 2 bases between. Germline V gives CDR1 LNHNV, CDR2 YYDKDF (reference sequence). The CDR3 DNA reads TGTGCCACCAGCAGGGCTAACTATGGCTACACCTTC. Its translation is CATSRANYGYTF.

As regards this clonotype: It may be a read error: a sequence one base away is much more abundant. This chain connects TRBV10-3 to TRBJ1-2, with a possible D match to TRBD1 (5 bases). Trimming removed 5 bases from V and 5 bases from J, with 15 bases in between. The CDR3 runs 14 residues. Germline CDR1 reads ENHRY; CDR2 reads SYGVKD. The chain's CDR3 is CAISYRETAYGYTF. The DNA of the CDR3 is TGTGCCATCAGTTACCGCGAGACAGCTTATGGCTACACCTTC.

The rearrangement links TRBV7-8 to TRBJ2-3; D gene unclear. From germline, CDR1 is SGHVS and CDR2 FQNEAQ. V lost 5 bases and J lost 3, with 9 bases in between. The length of the CDR3 is 13 residues. CDR3 protein: CASSEGLTDTQYF. In nucleotides, the CDR3 is TGTGCCAGCAGCGAAGGTCTGACAGATACGCAGTATTTT.

The chain couples TRBV13 to TRBJ2-7; 7 bases map to TRBD2. The CDR3 has 14 amino acids. The germline gives CDR1 PRHDT, CDR2 FYEKMQ (reference sequence). V shed 4 bases and J 3 bases; nucleotides not matched to a gene: 6. The CDR3 DNA reads as TGTGCCAGCAGCTACTCGGGGGGAATCTACGAGCAGTACTTC. It translates to CASSYSGGIYEQYF.

CDR3 sequence reads: CASNGQLVYEQYF. CDR3 DNA sequence: TGTGCCAGCAACGGACAGCTCGTGTACGAGCAGTACTTC. V gene TRBV7-9 combines with J gene TRBJ2-7, with D possibly TRBD1 on 6 matching bases. V lost 7 bases and J lost 4, with 14 bases in between. This CDR3 is built from 13 residues. The germline V gene has CDR1 SEHNR and CDR2 FQNEAQ (reference sequence).

Worth noting for this clonotype: Compared with germline, one end of the junction differs, possibly owing to a read error. CDR3 region: CASSPIYGTSDTSF. In DNA, the CDR3 is TGTGCCAGCAGCCCAATTTACGGGACTAGCGACACGAGCTTC. The chain couples TRBV11-2 to TRBJ2-1; 10 bases align to TRBD2. In germline, CDR1 is SGHAT, CDR2 FQNNGV. The CDR3 contains 14 residues. The whole variable domain, remainder taken from reference TRBV11-2 and TRBJ2-1, is EAGVAQSPRYKIIEKRQSVAFWCNPISGHATLYWYQQILGQGPKLLIQFQNNGVVDDSQLPKDRFSAERLKGVDSTLKIQPAKLEDSAVYLCASSPIYGTSDTSFGPGTRLTVL.

This clonotype appeared a few times. The J gene is TRBJ2-7, the V gene TRBV18; D not certain. V was clipped by 0 bases and J by 3 bases, with 6 bases between them. CDR1 and CDR2 (germline): KGHSH, LQKENI. The CDR3 is 13 amino acids. CDR3 nucleotide sequence: TGTGCCAGCTCACCACCTACCATCTACGAGCAGTACTTC. Its protein is CASSPPTIYEQYF.

This chain uses TRBV20-1 with TRBJ2-1; possible D gene TRBD2, 6 bases. This CDR3 comprises 10 residues. V was shortened by 6 bases and J by 9 bases, with 9 bases between the two germline ends. Germline assignment: CDR1 DFQATT and CDR2 SNEGSKA (reference sequence). The CDR3 DNA sequence: TGCAGTGCACGGCGGGGTGAGCAGTTCTTC. Its translation is CSARRGEQFF.

The chain recombines TRBV6-5 with TRBJ2-3; possible D gene TRBD2, 6 bases. Germline CDR1 is MNHEY and CDR2 is SVGAGI. The CDR3 loop spans 13 amino acids. V lost 4 bases and J 4 bases, leaving 9 bases between the germline ends. The CDR3 sequence is CASSFGEADTQYF. CDR3 nucleotide sequence: TGTGCCAGCAGTTTTGGGGAGGCAGATACGCAGTATTTT.

V and J are TRBV12-3 or TRBV12-4 and TRBJ2-7, with 8 bases fitting TRBD2. Unmatched junction bases numbered 6, after V lost 3 bases and J lost 2 bases. The CDR3 runs 15 residues. CDR3 sequence reads: CASSFSAGLAYEQYF. The CDR3 DNA sequence: TGTGCCAGCAGTTTCTCGGCGGGACTAGCCTACGAGCAGTACTTC.

This clonotype was recorded many times. The chain combines TRBV11-2 with TRBJ2-3, with a tentative D call TRBD2 (7 bases). The CDR3 runs 17 residues. V lost 1 base to trimming and J lost 1 base, with 15 bases between them. Germline V gene sequence: CDR1 SGHAT, CDR2 FQNNGV. The chain's CDR3 is CASSLVMTGLGTDTQYF. The CDR3 DNA follows: TGTGCCAGCAGCTTAGTGATGACAGGACTAGGCACAGATACGCAGTATTTT. The full variable domain, completed using reference TRBV11-2 and TRBJ2-3, is EAGVAQSPRYKIIEKRQSVAFWCNPISGHATLYWYQQILGQGPKLLIQFQNNGVVDDSQLPKDRFSAERLKGVDSTLKIQPAKLEDSAVYLCASSLVMTGLGTDTQYFGPGTRLTVL.

Ten or more counts support this clonotype. This chain links TRBV18 with TRBJ1-2; 7 bases are shared with TRBD1. Germline V gene sequence: CDR1 KGHSH, CDR2 LQKENI. Trimming removed 8 bases from V and 8 bases from J; junction bases left unmatched: 8. The CDR3 contains 12 residues. The DNA of the CDR3 is TGTGCCAGCACGCGACAGGGTGAGGGCTACACCTTC. Residues: CASTRQGEGYTF.

The genes are TRBV11-2 and TRBJ2-7; 11 bases agree with TRBD2. The V gene end was trimmed by 4 bases and the J gene end by 6 bases; junction bases not matched to a gene: 5. The CDR3 extends over 14 amino acids. Germline V lookup: CDR1 SGHAT, CDR2 FQNNGV. This chain's CDR3 is CASSSLAGGGEQYF. CDR3 in DNA: TGTGCCAGCAGCTCCCTAGCGGGGGGTGGCGAGCAGTACTTC.

This clonotype was seen repeatedly, ten times or more. The rearrangement uses TRBV6-5 and TRBJ1-1; possible D gene TRBD1, 5 bases. Germline V lookup: CDR1 MNHEY, CDR2 SVGAGI. This CDR3 is built from 15 residues. The germline V and J ends were trimmed by 4 bases and 1 base, with 13 bases remaining between them. The CDR3 coding sequence is TGTGCCAGCAGTTCCAGACCGGGGGGGAACACTGAAGCTTTCTTT. Protein: CASSSRPGGNTEAFF.

The rearrangement links TRBV29-1 to TRBJ1-5; TRBD1 aligns across 8 bases. The CDR3 consists of 13 residues. Germline CDR1 and CDR2: SQVTM and ANQGSEA. The ends lost 8 bases at V and 4 bases at J; junction bases unmatched: 7. CDR3 coding DNA: TGCAGCTTAGGTCAGGGGGCGAATCAGCCCCAGCATTTT. Its protein product is CSLGQGANQPQHF.

CDR3 DNA: TGTGCCAGCACGGCGACGACCGCTTATGGCTACACCTTC. It codes for CASTATTAYGYTF. V gene TRBV12-3 or TRBV12-4 combines with J gene TRBJ1-2; D gene unclear. The CDR3 loop spans 13 amino acids. Trimming left V 7 bases short and J 5 bases short, with 14 bases between.

This clonotype was counted many times. This chain links TRBV9 with TRBJ2-3; 10 bases line up with TRBD2. From germline, CDR1 is SGDLS and CDR2 YYNGEE. Unmatched junction bases numbered 5, after V lost 3 bases and J lost 4 bases. CDR3 length equals 15 residues. CDR3 residues: CASSASGGVADTQYF. The DNA of the CDR3 is TGTGCCAGCAGCGCGAGCGGGGGGGTCGCAGATACGCAGTATTTT.

The rearrangement links TRBV5-1 to TRBJ2-3; D gene uncertain. This CDR3 region has 12 residues. Trimming took 5 bases from V and 3 from J, leaving 7 bases between them. The germline V gene encodes CDR1 SGHRS and CDR2 YFSETQ. CDR3 region: CASRNKTDTQYF. CDR3 sequence (DNA): TGCGCCAGCAGAAATAAGACAGATACGCAGTATTTT.

The chain links TRBV19 to TRBJ2-1; no clear D. There are 14 residues in the CDR3. V lost 4 bases, J lost 0 bases, and 7 bases lay in between. CDR1 and CDR2 (germline): LNHDA, SQIVND (reference sequence). The CDR3 region is CASSTQSSYNEQFF. The CDR3, as DNA: TGTGCCAGTAGTACACAGAGCTCCTACAATGAGCAGTTCTTC.

In this sample, this clonotype turned up many times. The chain carries TRBV15 and TRBJ2-1; maybe TRBD2 (7 bases). Looked up from germline, CDR1 is LNHNV and CDR2 is YYDKDF (reference sequence). CDR3 size: 18 residues. Trimming cost V 0 bases and J 2 bases, with 17 bases left between them. CDR3: CATSRDTGGGSPYNEQFF. The CDR3 coding sequence is TGTGCCACCAGCAGAGATACGGGGGGCGGGAGTCCCTACAATGAGCAGTTCTTC.